This T cell receptor (beta chain) appears in the sequencing data of a study of blood T cell repertoires in COVID-19. For the study at large: From T cells, B-cell-depleted T cells, or PBMCs came the material, which was cDNA or gDNA.

Study processing details: Researchers report that nucleated cell counts were estimated from reference gene primer amplification. This table comes from immunoSEQ multiplex PCR, and its TCRdb copy is limited to in-frame clones, with some not included. V and J calls and clone size come straight from that table; D and trimming were deduced from the DNA. The table records some 120,000 clones, 86% of them present only once. The germline V gene encodes CDR1 MGHRA and CDR2 YSYEKL. Trimming removed 1 base from V and 0 bases from J, with 9 bases in between. This CDR3 spans 15 amino acids. This chain links TRBV4-1 with TRBJ1-2; D gene unclear. The source material was peripheral blood. This TCR derives from a man between 40 and 49 years old with acute or convalescent COVID-19. CDR3 in DNA: TGCGCCAGCAGCCAAGTGAGCGGAGCTAACTATGGCTACACCTTC. As protein: CASSQVSGANYGYTF.